This T cell receptor (beta chain) was observed in a study of regulatory T cells in long-lasting Graves disease. Time point in this sample: newly diagnosed GD, antithyroid drugs for less than 3 months. The TCR library was made from RNA that had been extracted from PBMCs in TRIzol. Investigators prepared the TCR beta libraries by applying iRepertoire HTBI primers and Arm-PCR of CDR3 regions. TCRdb independently ran MiXCR on the multiplex PCR reads; one entry per CDR3 protein. Of around 470,000 distinct CDR3 sequences detected, around 15% appear once; the ten largest clones hold 17%. The sample holds many counts of this clonotype. These data also featured in a second study, about T cells in Graves' hyperthyroidism and ophthalmopathy. That study adds: The majority of expanded thyroid clonotypes above 0.001 also appeared in blood.

The specimen was peripheral blood mononuclear cells (PBMCs), collected at new diagnosis, from a patient treated with antithyroid drugs. The receptor's source is a woman aged 45-60 years with Graves disease.

In DNA, the CDR3 is TGTGCCAGCAGTCCCGGGGCCCACAATGAGCAGTTCTTC. Protein sequence: CASSPGAHNEQFF. The chain is built from TRBV28 and TRBJ2-1, with D perhaps assigned TRBD1 or TRBD2 (5 bases each). This CDR3 is built from 13 residues. From germline, CDR1 is MDHEN and CDR2 SYDVKM. V shed 5 bases and J shed 5 bases, with 10 bases lying between them. The whole variable domain, filled in from reference TRBV28 and TRBJ2-1, reads DVKVTQSSRYLVKRTGEKVFLECVQDMDHENMFWYRQDPGLGLRLIYFSYDVKMKEKGDIPEGYSVSREKKERFSLILESASTNQTSMYLCASSPGAHNEQFFGPGTRLTVL.